The entry that follows covers one T cell receptor (beta chain) sequence. The target antigen is unknown. This entry is derived from a study of CXCR3-negative and CXCR3-positive naive CD8 T cells. CDR3 length: 14 amino acids. The V gene's germline CDR1 is MNHEY and CDR2 SVGAGI. The study made its TRB cDNA libraries by 5' RACE, adding UMI labels. TCRdb re-called the 5' RACE reads and gives one entry per CDR3 protein, without DNA. The sample holds about 56,000 distinct CDR3 sequences. Findings of the study overall: Naive subsets expressed similar surface CD5; TRB CDR3 features served to infer TCR strength. Whereas memory cells differed, naive CXCR3-negative and CXCR3-positive cells shared similar TRBV-TRBJ usage. Fresh PBMCs were used in most assays, and CXCR3 expression partially decreased after cryopreservation.

The TCR comes from a human donor in good health. Some clones in this sample may be carry-over from other donors' samples. The sequenced sample was memory CD8+ T cells from blood. J is TRBJ2-7 and V is TRBV6-5. CDR3 in amino acids: CASSGTAVQYEQYF.